This T cell receptor beta chain was retrieved from a study of OX40 agonist ivuxolimab in advanced cancers. Whole-study context: With a range of roughly 20 to 85, age averaged roughly 61 years, and 70% to 85% were male.

Study-wide results and limits: The authors also found low normalized T-cell clonal expansion in some nonresponders.

The V gene lost 0 bases and the J gene lost 10 bases, with 16 bases spanning the gap. Germline assignment: CDR1 LNHDA and CDR2 SQIVND (reference sequence). The CDR3 loop spans 16 amino acids. As concerns this clone: The antigen remains undetermined.

Assay: immunoSEQ multiplex PCR; the TCRdb copy retains only in-frame clones and omits some. Seen here are roughly 100,000 clones, about 87% observed once, and the top ten hold approximately 0.8%. Here the sequenced sample was CD4+ or CD8+ T cells sorted from blood, taken in a trial of the OX40 agonist ivuxolimab. This chain connects TRBV19 to TRBJ1-6; D perhaps matches TRBD1 (6 bases). The clonotype comes from an adult with an advanced solid tumor such as melanoma, head and neck, liver or kidney cancer. The chain's CDR3 is CASSIDTGRGRSPLHF. The CDR3 DNA sequence: TGTGCCAGTAGTATAGATACAGGGCGGGGACGATCACCCCTCCACTTT.